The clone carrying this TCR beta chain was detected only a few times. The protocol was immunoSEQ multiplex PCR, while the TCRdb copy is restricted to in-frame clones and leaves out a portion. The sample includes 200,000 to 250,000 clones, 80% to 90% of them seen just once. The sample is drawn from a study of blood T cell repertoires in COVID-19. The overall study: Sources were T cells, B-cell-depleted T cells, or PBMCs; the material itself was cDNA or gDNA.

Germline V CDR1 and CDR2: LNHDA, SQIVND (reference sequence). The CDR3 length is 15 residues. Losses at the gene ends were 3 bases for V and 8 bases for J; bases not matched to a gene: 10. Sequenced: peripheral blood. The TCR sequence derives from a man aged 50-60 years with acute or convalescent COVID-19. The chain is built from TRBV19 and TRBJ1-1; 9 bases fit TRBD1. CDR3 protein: CASSMWTGATPEAFF. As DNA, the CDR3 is TGTGCCAGTAGTATGTGGACAGGGGCCACTCCGGAAGCTTTCTTT.